This TCR beta chain appears in the sequencing data of a study of T-cell memory formation after mild COVID-19. TCRdb reprocessed the 5' RACE reads with MiXCR, giving one entry per CDR3 protein. The sample consists of some 210,000 distinct CDR3 sequences, roughly 27% of them appearing once. Trimming removed 4 bases at V and 4 bases at J, with 10 bases between. In germline, CDR1 is SGHNT, CDR2 YENEEA. The CDR3 runs to 13 residues. The chain combines TRBV11-3 with TRBJ2-5; a possible D gene is TRBD2 (6 bases). The sequence was collected from an adult woman who had mild COVID-19 (a few samples of this study predate the infection). Cell type and time point are not known. Input material: PBMCs or a T cell subset sorted from them (not recorded which). DNA of the CDR3: TGTGCCAGCAGCTCGAATAGCGGAGAGACCCAGTACTTC. Translation gives CASSSNSGETQYF.